The 7 T cell receptor beta chains given below trace back to one sample, sequenced in a study of T cells in women clearing cervical HPV infection. Produced via immunoSEQ multiplex PCR; TCRdb's table is partial and in-frame only. The sample totals approximately 41,000 clones. The sample taken for sequencing was blood buffy coat. These receptors were taken from a woman aged 18-70 years with a cervical HPV16 infection that either progressed to CIN3+ or cleared (not recorded which).

Comment on this clone: The read is 3 residues too short to cover the CDR3 end, so that end is filled in from the germline J gene. The chain links TRBV28 to TRBJ2-7; a weak D match, TRBD1 (6 bases). In germline, CDR1 is MDHEN, CDR2 SYDVKM. The CDR3 contains 13 residues. The V end was cut by 6 bases, the J end by 3 bases, with 12 bases between. The sequenced CDR3 bases are TGTGCCAGCAGGGGACAAGGAGGCTACGAG. It codes for CASRGQGGYE. The CDR3 reads in full as CASRGQGGYEQYF.

Comments on this clone: The read comes to an end 3 residues before the CDR3 does, leaving the germline J gene to fill in the end. J is TRBJ2-7 and V is TRBV7-9; no reliable D call. V was cut by 4 bases and J by 5 bases, with 15 bases left in between. This CDR3 contains 14 residues. Germline V lookup: CDR1 SEHNR, CDR2 FQNEAQ (reference sequence). The sequenced CDR3 bases are TGTGCCAGCAGCTCGTTAAAGTCTATCAACGAG. This translates into CASSSLKSINE. The complete CDR3 reads CASSSLKSINEQYF. Full variable domain (rest looked up from reference TRBV7-9 and TRBJ2-7): DTGVSQNPRHKITKRGQNVTFRCDPISEHNRLYWYRQTLGQGPEFLTYFQNEAQLEKSRLLSDRFSAERPKGSFSTLEIQRTEQGDSAMYLCASSSLKSINEQYFGPGTRLTVT.

As concerns this clone: The read stops 3 residues short of the end of the CDR3; the missing end is completed from the germline J gene. The rearrangement links TRBV2 to TRBJ2-3; 9 nucleotides align to TRBD2. This CDR3 spans 15 amino acids. After removal of 1 base from V and 6 bases from J, the junction contained 5 bases not matched to a gene. Germline CDR1 reads SNHLY; CDR2 reads FYNNEI. CDR3 protein: CASSEERGAGDTQYF. The sequenced CDR3 bases are TGTGCCAGCAGTGAAGAGCGGGGGGCCGGGGATACG.

A note on this clone: The DNA ends 3 residues before the CDR3 does, and the rest of the CDR3 is filled in from the germline J gene. The gene calls are TRBV7-2 and TRBJ1-1; possibly TRBD1 for D (6 bases). V was trimmed by 6 bases and J by 2 bases, leaving 10 bases between them. This CDR3 spans 13 amino acids. Germline loops: CDR1 SGHTA, CDR2 FQGNSA. CDR3 amino acids: CASSWTANTEAFF. The sequenced CDR3 bases are TGTGCCAGCAGTTGGACAGCAAACACTGAA.

Of note for this clone: The read finishes 3 residues shy of the CDR3 end, and the germline J gene is used to complete it. The rearrangement joins TRBV6-1 to TRBJ2-2; perhaps TRBD2 as D (5 bases). The V end was cut by 2 bases, the J end by 7 bases, with 8 bases between. From germline, CDR1 is MNHNS and CDR2 SASEGT. There are 13 residues in the CDR3. The CDR3 region is CASSEYGDGELFF. The sequenced CDR3 bases are TGTGCCAGCAGTGAATACGGGGACGGGGAG.

Notes on this clone: The read finishes 3 residues shy of the CDR3 end, and the germline J gene is used to complete it. This sequence joins TRBV9 and TRBJ2-5; 12 nucleotides agree with TRBD2. Germline CDR1 is SGDLS and CDR2 is YYNGEE. V gave up 0 bases and J gave up 3 bases; unmatched junction bases: 3. The CDR3 is made up of 16 amino acids. Incomplete CDR3 DNA: TGTGCCAGCAGCGTAGCACTAGCGGGGGGAGAAGAGACC. Translation: CASSVALAGGEET. The whole CDR3 protein is CASSVALAGGEETQYF.

By frequency, this clone registers medium-sized. The read finishes 3 residues shy of the CDR3 end, and the germline J gene is used to complete it. V is TRBV5-1 and J is TRBJ2-3; weak D call: TRBD1 (5 bases). The ends were cut back, 4 bases at V and 0 bases at J, with 12 bases in the middle. The V gene's germline CDR1 is SGHRS and CDR2 YFSETQ. The CDR3 is 15 amino acids. This CDR3 is CASSRQKSSTDTQYF. The CDR3 DNA, read in part, is TGCGCCAGCAGCCGACAGAAGTCTAGCACAGATACG.